This is a list of T cell receptor beta chains from one sample in a study of blood T cell repertoires in COVID-19. The data were produced by immunoSEQ multiplex PCR, yet TCRdb's version contains in-frame clones alone and is incomplete. The profile shows roughly 290,000 clones, around 89% of them singletons. The sequenced sample was peripheral blood. These receptors were collected from a man younger than 45 with acute or convalescent COVID-19. Each CDR3 is given with its conserved first and last residue. Fields, in order: J gene, V gene, D gene, clone size, CDR3 DNA, CDR3 protein. A D gene is named only where the DNA matches it firmly. Rows may omit the clone size; those that give it use once, few, many or a size class.

J gene: TRBJ2-1
V gene: TRBV9
D gene: TRBD2
clone size: once
CDR3 DNA: TGTGCCAGCAGCGCCTTAGCGGGAGGGAGGAACAATGAGCAGTTCTTC
CDR3 protein: CASSALAGGRNNEQFF

J gene: TRBJ2-6
V gene: TRBV7-6
D gene: .
clone size: few
CDR3 DNA: TGTGCCAGCAGCCGAGGTCCCTACCCGGTCTCTGGGGCCAACGTCCTGACTTTC
CDR3 protein: CASSRGPYPVSGANVLTF

J gene: TRBJ1-3
V gene: TRBV7-2
D gene: .
clone size: .
CDR3 DNA: TGTGCCAGCAGCTTAGCGGGGAGGACGGGGGGAAACACCATATATTTT
CDR3 protein: CASSLAGRTGGNTIYF

J gene: TRBJ2-5
V gene: TRBV7-2
D gene: .
clone size: once
CDR3 DNA: TGTGCCAGCAGCTCTAGGGGCTCTACGAGGGAGACCCAGTACTTC
CDR3 protein: CASSSRGSTRETQYF

J gene: TRBJ1-1
V gene: TRBV6-1
D gene: .
clone size: .
CDR3 DNA: TGTGCCAGCAGTGAGTACGTGGCACCTGAAGCTTTCTTT
CDR3 protein: CASSEYVAPEAFF

J gene: TRBJ2-7
V gene: TRBV7-9
D gene: .
clone size: once
CDR3 DNA: TGTGCCAGCAGCTCCGACTTTACCAGCTCCTACGAGCAGTACTTC
CDR3 protein: CASSSDFTSSYEQYF

J gene: TRBJ2-3
V gene: TRBV18
D gene: .
clone size: .
CDR3 DNA: TGTGCCAGCTCAAGCGTCCCTAGCACAGATACGCAGTATTTT
CDR3 protein: CASSSVPSTDTQYF

J gene: TRBJ2-2
V gene: TRBV6-1
D gene: .
clone size: .
CDR3 DNA: TGTGCCAGCAGTGAACGCGGAGTCGGGGAGCTGTTTTTT
CDR3 protein: CASSERGVGELFF

J gene: TRBJ2-3
V gene: TRBV5-1
D gene: TRBD2
clone size: .
CDR3 DNA: TGCGCCAGCAGCCCGGGACTAGCGGAGATAGATACGCAGTATTTT
CDR3 protein: CASSPGLAEIDTQYF

J gene: TRBJ1-1
V gene: TRBV29-1
D gene: .
clone size: .
CDR3 DNA: TGCAGCGTATCAGATACCACTGAAGCTTTCTTT
CDR3 protein: CSVSDTTEAFF

J gene: TRBJ1-2
V gene: TRBV19
D gene: .
clone size: .
CDR3 DNA: TGTGCCAGTACCGCAGGGGTGGGCTACACCTTC
CDR3 protein: CASTAGVGYTF

J gene: TRBJ1-6
V gene: TRBV6-6
D gene: .
clone size: .
CDR3 DNA: TGTGCCAGCCAGGGCAATTCACCCCTCCACTTT
CDR3 protein: CASQGNSPLHF

J gene: TRBJ1-5
V gene: TRBV3-1/TRBV3-2
D gene: TRBD1
clone size: .
CDR3 DNA: TGTGCCAGCAGTTCCTCTGGACAGGGGAATCAGCCCCAGCATTTT
CDR3 protein: CASSSSGQGNQPQHF

J gene: TRBJ1-2
V gene: TRBV28
D gene: .
clone size: .
CDR3 DNA: TGTGCCAGCAGCCTGACAAAAGGAAGGGGCTACACCTTC
CDR3 protein: CASSLTKGRGYTF

J gene: TRBJ1-3
V gene: TRBV15
D gene: .
clone size: .
CDR3 DNA: TGTGCCACCAGCAGCAGAATCTCTGGAAACACCATATATTTT
CDR3 protein: CATSSRISGNTIYF

J gene: TRBJ2-1
V gene: TRBV7-2
D gene: TRBD2
clone size: .
CDR3 DNA: TGTGCCAGCAGCTTCGGAGCGGGAGGGCCGGATGAGCAGTTCTTC
CDR3 protein: CASSFGAGGPDEQFF

J gene: TRBJ2-1
V gene: TRBV28
D gene: TRBD2
clone size: .
CDR3 DNA: TGTGCCAGCAGTTTCCTTAGCGGGAGATCAGGGCATGAGCAGTTCTTC
CDR3 protein: CASSFLSGRSGHEQFF

J gene: TRBJ1-4
V gene: TRBV9
D gene: .
clone size: .
CDR3 DNA: TGTGCCAGCAGCGTAACCTTGGCGGCAGGGTATGAAAAACTGTTTTTT
CDR3 protein: CASSVTLAAGYEKLFF

J gene: TRBJ2-7
V gene: TRBV27
D gene: .
clone size: .
CDR3 DNA: TGTGCCAGCACCCCCGTCGGGAGAGCGGCCTACGAGCAGTACTTC
CDR3 protein: CASTPVGRAAYEQYF

J gene: TRBJ2-2
V gene: TRBV5-4
D gene: .
clone size: .
CDR3 DNA: TGTGCCAGCAGCCGCGATACCGGGGAGCTGTTTTTT
CDR3 protein: CASSRDTGELFF

J gene: TRBJ1-1
V gene: TRBV2
D gene: .
clone size: .
CDR3 DNA: TGTGCCATGACCGGCAATCGGGACACTGAAGCTTTCTTT
CDR3 protein: CAMTGNRDTEAFF

J gene: TRBJ1-4
V gene: TRBV5-1
D gene: TRBD1
clone size: .
CDR3 DNA: TGCGCCAGCAGCTTTGGAGACAGGGCGATTGAAAAACTGTTTTTT
CDR3 protein: CASSFGDRAIEKLFF

J gene: TRBJ2-7
V gene: TRBV5-1
D gene: TRBD1
clone size: .
CDR3 DNA: TGCGCCAGCAGCTCGGGACAGGTCCCTTACGAGCAGTACTTC
CDR3 protein: CASSSGQVPYEQYF

J gene: TRBJ1-4
V gene: TRBV5-1
D gene: .
clone size: .
CDR3 DNA: TGCGCCAGCAGCAAGAGAAGTCCGGCTAATGAAAAACTGTTTTTT
CDR3 protein: CASSKRSPANEKLFF

J gene: TRBJ1-6
V gene: TRBV3-1/TRBV3-2
D gene: .
clone size: .
CDR3 DNA: TGTGCCAGCAGCCAACGGGTGACACGGGGTTCACCCCTCCACTTT
CDR3 protein: CASSQRVTRGSPLHF

J gene: TRBJ1-1
V gene: TRBV18
D gene: .
clone size: once
CDR3 DNA: TGTGCCAGCTCACGTGACAAGAACACTGAAGCTTTCTTT
CDR3 protein: CASSRDKNTEAFF

J gene: TRBJ1-4
V gene: TRBV5-6
D gene: TRBD1
clone size: .
CDR3 DNA: TGTGCCAGCAGCCCCGGGACAGGGGCTGGAAAACTGTTTTTT
CDR3 protein: CASSPGTGAGKLFF

J gene: TRBJ1-2
V gene: TRBV5-1
D gene: TRBD1
clone size: .
CDR3 DNA: TGCGCCAGCAGCTCGACAGGGACCTATGGCTACACCTTC
CDR3 protein: CASSSTGTYGYTF